This T cell receptor beta chain is drawn from a study of control samples from healthy donors and cancer patients (dated by TCRdb to between 2020 and 2021). Library construction relied on the immunoSEQ multiplex PCR assay. The clones in this table, taken by TCRdb from immuneACCESS, are in-frame only. Not every clone is retained; where verified, under half of the shortfall comes from an unresolved V gene, and the cause of the rest is unknown. The sample table contains 70,000 to 75,000 clones; only one count was recorded for just under 90% of them. Clones ranked in the top ten supply around 19% of the sample. Concerning this clone itself: It lacks a known antigen. No base quality information exists; no much larger clone differs at one position.

Deletion took 0 bases off V and 4 bases off J, with a span of 15 bases between the germline ends. From the cysteine through the phenylalanine, the CDR3 covers 15 amino acids. The entry retains the CDR3 DNA only, 45 bases that are in frame from base 1. The germline V gene (reference sequence) yields GTSNPN for CDR1 and SVGIG for CDR2. The clonotype originates from a man in his 60s with lung cancer. The sequenced material came from PBMCs. The chain is encoded by TRBV30 joined to TRBJ1-1; no D segment can be confidently identified. CDR3 reads: CAWSVLDGLGTEAFF. The nucleotide sequence is TGTGCCTGGAGTGTATTGGATGGTCTCGGCACTGAAGCTTTCTTT.